The T cell receptor beta chain described here comes from a study of T cells in Graves' hyperthyroidism and ophthalmopathy. For the study at large: Before any treatment, at initial diagnosis, peripheral blood was collected. Study findings and constraints: In simple terms, a model built on 13 V-J features told ophthalmopathy apart from stable hyperthyroidism.

Criteria for exclusion of patients were uncontrolled infection, other autoimmune disease, pregnancy or lactation. Amplified regions were TCR beta CDR3 sequences from RNA transcripts. HTBI primers were used for first-round RT-PCR of the TCR CDR3. One entry per CDR3 protein results from TCRdb running MiXCR on the multiplex PCR reads. The sample comprises approximately 870,000 distinct CDR3 sequences, 35% to 45% of which are singletons, and about 9% rests with the top ten. Remarks on this clonotype: The antigen is undetermined. This could be a read error, since a much larger clone is one nucleotide away.

Sequencing was performed on blood. The receptor was isolated from a man aged 18 to 30 with Graves' hyperthyroidism.

The DNA of the CDR3 is TGTGCCAGCGCACTCTTCGATAGCAATCAGCCCCAGCATTTT. The encoded protein is CASALFDSNQPQHF. This rearrangement joins TRBV2 to TRBJ1-5, with D hard to call. This CDR3 is 14 amino acids long. Trimming pared 8 bases from V and 0 bases from J, leaving 11 bases between. Germline CDR1 reads SNHLY; CDR2 reads FYNNEI.